One sample yielded the 21 T cell receptor beta chains listed below, sequenced in a study of cytomegalovirus exposure and HLA in healthy donors (dated by TCRdb to about 2017). The library was built by means of the immunoSEQ multiplex PCR assay. For the multiplex PCR, a mixture combining 60 forward primers for TCR Vbeta segments and 13 reverse primers for TCR Jbeta segments was used. TCRdb limited this immuneACCESS table to in-frame rearrangements with V and J called. A share of clones is missing; checked studies link under half to unresolved V genes, and the rest is unexplained. The sample's table lists a count of 120,000 to 150,000 clones. Clones ranked in the top ten supply 1.5% to 2% of the sample. The sample taken for sequencing was PBMCs. The source is a woman aged 50 to 60 in good health and CMV-seronegative.

The chain carries TRBV29-1 and TRBJ2-1, with 8 bases that match TRBD1. CDR3 length equals 13 residues. V shed 5 bases and J 5 bases; nucleotides not matched to a gene: 5. From germline, CDR1 is SQVTM and CDR2 ANQGSEA. In DNA form, the CDR3 reads TGCAGCGTTTCCCAGGGGGCCAACAATGAGCAGTTCTTC. It codes for CSVSQGANNEQFF.

This chain joins TRBV4-2 and TRBJ2-7; 8 positions match TRBD1. Germline V CDR1 and CDR2: LGHNA, YNFKEQ. The CDR3 consists of 16 residues. V shed 1 base, J shed 2 bases, and the junction held 7 bases outside the gene matches. In DNA form, the CDR3 reads TGTGCCAGCAGCCAAGTGCCCCGGGACAGGACCTACGAGCAGTACTTC. The encoded protein is CASSQVPRDRTYEQYF.

The genes are TRBV4-1 and TRBJ2-7; 9 positions agree with TRBD2. This CDR3 is built from 19 residues. V lost 3 bases and J lost 0; bases outside the gene matches: 15. Germline CDR1 reads MGHRA; CDR2 reads YSYEKL. The chain's CDR3 is CASSQKPSGGLMSSYEQYF. DNA of the CDR3: TGCGCCAGCAGCCAGAAGCCCAGCGGGGGGCTTATGAGCTCCTACGAGCAGTACTTC.

This chain connects TRBV18 to TRBJ1-1; TRBD1 agrees at 7 bases. The CDR3 covers 13 residues. CDR1 is KGHSH, CDR2 LQKENI, per germline. Germline trimming cut 5 bases from V and 4 bases from J; bases unmatched to any gene: 4. CDR3 in amino acids: CASSYRGGTEAFF. The CDR3 coding sequence is TGTGCCAGCTCATACAGGGGTGGCACTGAAGCTTTCTTT.

V usage is TRBV5-1 and J usage is TRBJ2-5, with 9 bases aligning to TRBD1. CDR3 length: 15 amino acids. CDR1 and CDR2 (germline): SGHRS, YFSETQ. V was pared by 3 bases and J by 5 bases, with 8 bases of the junction left unmatched. The CDR3 region has the DNA TGCGCCAGCAGCTGGAGACAGGGGGTGGCGGAGACCCAGTACTTC. Translated: CASSWRQGVAETQYF.

The chain couples TRBV28 to TRBJ1-1; no definite D call. This CDR3 region has 11 residues. CDR1 is MDHEN and CDR2 is SYDVKM in the germline V gene. Trimming pared 6 bases from V and 2 bases from J, leaving 4 bases between. The CDR3: CASSTNTEAFF. CDR3 coding DNA: TGTGCCAGCAGCACAAACACTGAAGCTTTCTTT.

The chain links TRBV30 to TRBJ2-1; the match to TRBD1 covers 8 bases. The V segment lost 5 bases and the J segment 9 bases; nucleotides outside the gene matches: 15. This CDR3 comprises 15 residues. Germline lookup yields CDR1 GTSNPN and CDR2 SVGIG (reference sequence). The DNA of the CDR3 is TGTGCCTGGGGGTCGGGAACAGGGGGGTGGTCTGAGCAGTTCTTC. It specifies CAWGSGTGGWSEQFF.

V and J are TRBV5-1 and TRBJ1-5; D is undetermined. The CDR3 spans 13 residues. Germline CDR1 reads SGHRS; CDR2 reads YFSETQ. Deletions cut 5 bases from V and 5 bases from J, with 11 bases between. The chain's CDR3 is CASSSNPDQPQHF. CDR3 DNA sequence: TGCGCCAGCAGTTCGAATCCAGATCAGCCCCAGCATTTT.

The chain carries TRBV4-2 and TRBJ1-5, with TRBD1 matching 8 bases. This CDR3 has 14 residues. Trimming took 4 bases from V and 7 from J; bases not matched to a gene: 6. Germline V CDR1 and CDR2: LGHNA, YNFKEQ. The CDR3 protein is CASSPGQGEQPQHF. As DNA, the CDR3 is TGTGCCAGCAGCCCCGGACAGGGCGAACAGCCCCAGCATTTT.

This chain connects TRBV19 to TRBJ2-6; TRBD1 agrees at 7 bases. The V gene's germline CDR1 is LNHDA and CDR2 SQIVND (reference sequence). V was clipped by 4 bases and J by 0 bases; unmatched bases: 6. There are 17 residues in the CDR3. CDR3 nucleotide sequence: TGTGCCAGTAGTACGGCAGGGGGAAGCTCTGGGGCCAACGTCCTGACTTTC. Its protein is CASSTAGGSSGANVLTF.

Here the CDR3 reads CASSPRDSLSSYEQYF. The CDR3 DNA reads as TGTGCCAGCAGCCCCCGGGACAGCCTTTCCTCCTACGAGCAGTACTTC. The V gene is TRBV9, the J gene TRBJ2-7; TRBD1 matches 7 bases. This CDR3 comprises 16 residues. With V trimmed by 4 bases and J by 0 bases, 10 bases remained unmatched. Per the germline V gene, CDR1 is SGDLS and CDR2 is YYNGEE.

J is TRBJ1-2 and V is TRBV6-5; possible D gene TRBD1, 5 bases. The CDR3 runs 14 residues. Trimming cost V 6 bases and J 2 bases, with 13 bases left between them. Germline V lookup: CDR1 MNHEY, CDR2 SVGAGI. The CDR3 here is CASRRIQDNYGYTF. In DNA form, the CDR3 reads TGTGCCAGCAGGCGTATACAGGACAACTATGGCTACACCTTC.

V and J are TRBV7-3 and TRBJ1-2, with D possibly being TRBD1 (6 bases). Trimming removed 5 bases at V and 14 bases at J, with 21 bases between. This CDR3 is 13 amino acids long. In germline, CDR1 is SGHTA, CDR2 FQGTGA. CDR3 in DNA: TGTGCCAGCAGCCGCCAACCGGGGGGGGCGCAGACCTTC. As protein: CASSRQPGGAQTF.

The V gene is TRBV9, the J gene TRBJ2-1, with 10 bases identical to TRBD2. This CDR3 spans 16 amino acids. The germline CDR1 and CDR2 sequences are SGDLS and YYNGEE. The V segment lost 0 bases and the J segment 7 bases; nucleotides outside the gene matches: 7. CDR3 residues: CASSVGSGRARNEQFF. CDR3 nucleotide sequence: TGTGCCAGCAGCGTAGGGAGCGGGAGGGCCAGGAATGAGCAGTTCTTC.

The chain uses TRBV18 and TRBJ2-7; a possible D gene is TRBD2 (6 bases). V was clipped by 4 bases and J by 5 bases, with 9 bases between them. This CDR3 is 12 amino acids long. The V gene's germline CDR1 is KGHSH and CDR2 LQKENI. This chain's CDR3 is CASSRGTHEQYF. The CDR3 DNA reads TGTGCCAGCTCACGAGGGACTCACGAGCAGTACTTC.

The J gene is TRBJ2-1, the V gene TRBV14, with 12 bases aligning to TRBD2. This CDR3 has 14 amino acids. Germline CDR1 is SGHDN and CDR2 is FVKESK. J lost 9 bases, V lost 3 bases, and 3 bases had no gene match. CDR3 residues: CASSQLAGGVEQFF. CDR3 DNA sequence: TGTGCCAGCAGCCAGCTAGCGGGAGGGGTTGAGCAGTTCTTC.

This chain joins TRBV30 and TRBJ2-2, with 7 nucleotides matching TRBD2. With V trimmed by 3 bases and J by 6 bases, 7 bases remained unmatched. CDR1 and CDR2 from the germline V gene are GTSNPN and SVGIG (reference sequence). CDR3 length equals 14 residues. CDR3 coding DNA: TGTGCCTGGAGCCCCCGGGGGAGGGCCGGGGAGCTGTTTTTT. This encodes CAWSPRGRAGELFF.

The CDR3 protein is CASSQGDTQYF. Here the CDR3 DNA reads TGTGCCAGCAGCCAGGGGGATACGCAGTATTTT. The genes are TRBV27 and TRBJ2-3; a weak D match, TRBD1 (6 bases). The CDR3 spans 11 residues. The germline CDR1 and CDR2 sequences are MNHEY and SMNVEV (reference sequence). V lost 6 bases, J lost 6 bases, and 7 bases lay in between.

The V gene is TRBV28, the J gene TRBJ2-7; perhaps TRBD2 as D (6 bases). Deletions cut 6 bases from V and 0 bases from J, with 15 bases between. The V gene's germline CDR1 is MDHEN and CDR2 SYDVKM. This CDR3 spans 15 amino acids. CDR3: CASRPGTATSYEQYF. The CDR3 DNA follows: TGTGCCAGCAGACCCGGGACTGCAACCTCCTACGAGCAGTACTTC.

This rearrangement joins TRBV19 to TRBJ1-2; 7 bases match TRBD1. Germline trimming cut 0 bases from V and 8 bases from J; bases unmatched to any gene: 9. CDR1 is LNHDA and CDR2 is SQIVND in the germline V gene (reference sequence). The CDR3 is made up of 15 amino acids. CDR3 sequence reads: CASSIDRTGEFGYTF. The CDR3 bases are TGTGCCAGTAGTATAGACAGGACAGGAGAGTTCGGCTACACCTTC.

The chain recombines TRBV2 with TRBJ1-1; 7 bases line up with TRBD1. J gave up 4 bases and V 6 bases, and 8 bases lay outside the gene matches. Germline assignment: CDR1 SNHLY and CDR2 FYNNEI. This CDR3 spans 14 amino acids. The CDR3 here is CASSPRQGTTEAFF. CDR3 coding DNA: TGTGCCAGCAGCCCCCGACAGGGAACCACTGAAGCTTTCTTT.